A single sample is the source of the 7 T cell receptor beta chains below, sequenced in a study of T cell changes during pregnancy in multiple sclerosis. The repertoire was sequenced with immunoSEQ multiplex PCR; TCRdb's copy has only in-frame clones and lacks some. This table has roughly 100,000 clones, just over 90% appearing once. Sequencing used peripheral blood, obtained in the second trimester of pregnancy. The receptors come from a female donor in good health, enrolled as a control in a pregnancy study.

The chain has TRBV9 and TRBJ2-3, with 8 nucleotides matching TRBD2. Germline trimming cut 0 bases from V and 5 bases from J; bases unmatched to any gene: 5. Per germline, CDR1 SGDLS and CDR2 YYNGEE. This CDR3 region has 15 residues. The CDR3 reads CASSVEGLVGDTQYF. In nucleotides, the CDR3 is TGTGCCAGCAGCGTAGAGGGACTAGTAGGAGATACGCAGTATTTT.

The rearrangement uses TRBV11-2 and TRBJ2-5; weak D call: TRBD2 (5 bases). This CDR3 region has 13 residues. V lost 4 bases, J lost 1 base, and 7 bases lay in between. The germline V gene has CDR1 SGHAT and CDR2 FQNNGV. CDR3 nucleotide sequence: TGTGCCAGCAGCTGGAGGTCCCAAGAGACCCAGTACTTC. Translating it yields CASSWRSQETQYF. The variable domain in full, with the rest retrieved from reference TRBV11-2 and TRBJ2-5, is EAGVAQSPRYKIIEKRQSVAFWCNPISGHATLYWYQQILGQGPKLLIQFQNNGVVDDSQLPKDRFSAERLKGVDSTLKIQPAKLEDSAVYLCASSWRSQETQYFGPGTRLLVL.

The rearrangement uses TRBV28 and TRBJ2-7; TRBD2 matches at 9 bases. Germline CDR1 reads MDHEN; CDR2 reads SYDVKM. The CDR3 extends over 16 amino acids. J was trimmed by 1 base and V by 5 bases; bases with no gene match: 9. CDR3 residues: CASSILSGSESYEQYF. DNA for the CDR3: TGTGCCAGCAGTATCCTTAGCGGGAGTGAATCCTACGAGCAGTACTTC.

The chain links TRBV5-1 to TRBJ2-1, with TRBD2 matching over 15 bases. With 0 bases clipped from V and 7 bases from J, the junction kept 2 bases outside the gene matches. Germline assignment: CDR1 SGHRS and CDR2 YFSETQ. The CDR3 has 16 amino acids. This CDR3 reads CASSLAGLAGGNEQFF. The CDR3 nucleotides read TGCGCCAGCAGCTTGGCGGGACTAGCGGGGGGAAATGAGCAGTTCTTC.

The genes are TRBV7-2 and TRBJ1-1; 8 bases line up with TRBD1. V lost 5 bases and J lost 3; bases outside the gene matches: 14. In germline, CDR1 is SGHTA, CDR2 FQGNSA. This CDR3 has 17 residues. For the CDR3, the DNA is TGTGCCAGCAGCAAAGGGATTTCCGGGACAGGCGACACTGAAGCTTTCTTT. Residues: CASSKGISGTGDTEAFF.

The chain couples TRBV5-1 to TRBJ2-7, with TRBD2 matching over 8 bases. This CDR3 is built from 17 residues. J gave up 2 bases and V 3 bases, and 13 bases lay outside the gene matches. From germline, CDR1 is SGHRS and CDR2 YFSETQ. CDR3 nucleotides: TGCGCCAGCAGCTCGCCCCAGGGACTAGATTTCACCTACGAGCAGTACTTC. Its protein is CASSSPQGLDFTYEQYF.

The gene calls are TRBV7-8 and TRBJ2-7, with D maybe TRBD2 (6 bases). The germline V gene has CDR1 SGHVS and CDR2 FQNEAQ. The CDR3 runs 12 residues. The V gene lost 3 bases and the J gene lost 6 bases, with 9 bases spanning the gap. The CDR3 loop reads CASSFRSGEQYF. CDR3 bases: TGTGCCAGCAGCTTCCGTAGCGGCGAGCAGTACTTC.